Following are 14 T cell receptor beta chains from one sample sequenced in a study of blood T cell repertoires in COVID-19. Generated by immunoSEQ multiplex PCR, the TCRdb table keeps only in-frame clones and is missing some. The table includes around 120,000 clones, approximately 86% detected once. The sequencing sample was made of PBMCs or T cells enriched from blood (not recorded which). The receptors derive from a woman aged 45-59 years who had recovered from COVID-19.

CDR3 residues: CASSYTGGSPQHF. The DNA for the CDR3 is TGTGCCAGCAGTTACACAGGGGGGTCGCCCCAGCATTTT. The rearrangement links TRBV6-5 to TRBJ1-5; TRBD1 agrees at 8 bases. This CDR3 spans 13 amino acids. Trimming at V came to 2 bases and at J to 9 bases, leaving 3 bases not matched to a gene. CDR1 is MNHEY and CDR2 is SVGAGI in the germline V gene.

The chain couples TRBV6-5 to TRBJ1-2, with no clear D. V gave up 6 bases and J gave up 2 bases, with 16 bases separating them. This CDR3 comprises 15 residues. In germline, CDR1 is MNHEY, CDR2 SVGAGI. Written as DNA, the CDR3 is TGTGCCAGCAGCCTTATGGCCTTACCAAACTATGGCTACACCTTC. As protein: CASSLMALPNYGYTF.

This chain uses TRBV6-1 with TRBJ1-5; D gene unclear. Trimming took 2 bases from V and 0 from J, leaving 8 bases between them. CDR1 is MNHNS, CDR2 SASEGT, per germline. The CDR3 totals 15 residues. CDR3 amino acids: CASSEWADSNQPQHF. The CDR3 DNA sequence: TGTGCCAGCAGTGAATGGGCAGATAGCAATCAGCCCCAGCATTTT.

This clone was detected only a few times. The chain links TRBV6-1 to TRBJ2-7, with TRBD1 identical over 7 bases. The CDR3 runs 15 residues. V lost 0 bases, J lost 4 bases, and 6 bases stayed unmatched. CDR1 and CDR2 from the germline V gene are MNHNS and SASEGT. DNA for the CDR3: TGTGCCAGCAGTGAAGCTGAAGGGGGCAGTTACGAGCAGTACTTC. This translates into CASSEAEGGSYEQYF.

The CDR3, as DNA: TGTGCCAGCACCCTGGGACAGTTCTCCGGGGAGCTGTTTTTT. Amino acid sequence: CASTLGQFSGELFF. This sequence joins TRBV27 and TRBJ2-2; TRBD1 aligns across 7 bases. V lost 7 bases to trimming and J lost 6 bases; unmatched junction nucleotides: 8. The germline V gene has CDR1 MNHEY and CDR2 SMNVEV (reference sequence). The CDR3 has 14 amino acids.

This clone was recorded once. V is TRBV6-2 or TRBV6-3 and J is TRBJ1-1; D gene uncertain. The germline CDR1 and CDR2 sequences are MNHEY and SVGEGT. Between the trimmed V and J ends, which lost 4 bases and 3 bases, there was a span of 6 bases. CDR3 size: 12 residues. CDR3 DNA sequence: TGTGCCAGCAGTTCCCCATACACTGAAGCTTTCTTT. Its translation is CASSSPYTEAFF.

The CDR3 DNA is TGTGCCAGCAGCCTAATGGGGGGTGGGGAGCTGTTTTTT. As protein: CASSLMGGGELFF. This rearrangement joins TRBV11-2 to TRBJ2-2; weak D call: TRBD2 (6 bases). This CDR3 has 13 residues. CDR1 is SGHAT and CDR2 is FQNNGV in the germline V gene. V lost 5 bases, J lost 8 bases, and 12 bases lay in between.

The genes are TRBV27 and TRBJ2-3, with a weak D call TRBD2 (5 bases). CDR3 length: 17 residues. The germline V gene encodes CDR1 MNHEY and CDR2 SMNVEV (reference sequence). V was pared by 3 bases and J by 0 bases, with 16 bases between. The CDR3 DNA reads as TGTGCCAGCAGTTTGTTCCTTGGGAGTACTAGCACAGATACGCAGTATTTT. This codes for CASSLFLGSTSTDTQYF.

The CDR3 coding sequence is TGTGCCAGCAGCCTCGGGCTGGGACTAGCGTTAGAGACCCAGTACTTC. Translation gives CASSLGLGLALETQYF. This chain links TRBV7-3 with TRBJ2-5; 10 nucleotides line up with TRBD2. The CDR3 totals 16 residues. CDR1 SGHTA and CDR2 FQGTGA come from the germline V gene. V shed 5 bases, J shed 4 bases, and the junction held 10 bases outside the gene matches.

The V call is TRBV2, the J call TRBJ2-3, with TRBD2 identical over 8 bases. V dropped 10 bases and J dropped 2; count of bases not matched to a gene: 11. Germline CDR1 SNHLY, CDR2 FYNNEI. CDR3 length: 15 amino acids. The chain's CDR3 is CATQGAGGPTDTQYF. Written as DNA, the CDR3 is TGTGCCACCCAAGGGGCGGGGGGCCCCACAGATACGCAGTATTTT.

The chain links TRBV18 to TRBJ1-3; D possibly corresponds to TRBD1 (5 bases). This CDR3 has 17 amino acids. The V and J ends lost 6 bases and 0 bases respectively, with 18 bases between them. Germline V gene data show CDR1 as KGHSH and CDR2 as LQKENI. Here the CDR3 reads CASSQLSRAYSGNTIYF. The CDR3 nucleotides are TGTGCCAGCTCTCAACTCAGCAGGGCTTACTCTGGAAACACCATATATTTT.

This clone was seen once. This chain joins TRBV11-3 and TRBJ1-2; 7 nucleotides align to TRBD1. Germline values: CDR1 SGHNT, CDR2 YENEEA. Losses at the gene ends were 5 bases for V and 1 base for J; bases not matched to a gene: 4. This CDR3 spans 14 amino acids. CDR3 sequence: CASSTGQINYGYTF. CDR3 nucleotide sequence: TGTGCCAGCAGCACGGGACAGATTAACTATGGCTACACCTTC.

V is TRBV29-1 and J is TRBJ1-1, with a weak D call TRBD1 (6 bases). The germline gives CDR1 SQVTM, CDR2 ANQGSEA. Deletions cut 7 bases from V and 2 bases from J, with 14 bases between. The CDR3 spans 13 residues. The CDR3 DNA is TGCAGCGCAGAGGGGGAATTTAACACTGAAGCTTTCTTT. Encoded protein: CSAEGEFNTEAFF.

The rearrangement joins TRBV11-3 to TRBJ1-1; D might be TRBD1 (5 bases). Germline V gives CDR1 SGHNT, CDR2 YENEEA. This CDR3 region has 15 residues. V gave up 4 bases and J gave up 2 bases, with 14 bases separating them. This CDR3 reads CASSYWTSFNTEAFF. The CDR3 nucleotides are TGTGCCAGCAGCTATTGGACATCCTTTAACACTGAAGCTTTCTTT.